The 20 T cell receptor beta chains below come from one sample, sequenced in a study of blood T cells in healthy people across ages. A second PCR of about 7 to 11 cycles used a sample-barcoded 5' primer and a J-beta primer mix. One entry per CDR3 protein results from TCRdb running MiXCR on the 5' RACE reads. The table has 1,500,000 or so distinct CDR3 sequences, approximately 59% seen once; the top ten hold 5.5% to 8%. The source material was blood. These receptor sequences come from a man between 18 and 35 years old in good health.

The chain recombines TRBV6-5 with TRBJ2-7; 9 nucleotides align to TRBD1. CDR1 and CDR2 (germline): MNHEY, SVGAGI. V shed 5 bases, J shed 3 bases, and the junction held 5 bases outside the gene matches. The CDR3 extends over 14 amino acids. CDR3 region: CASSNTGGGYEQYF. The CDR3 DNA reads as TGTGCCAGCAGTAATACAGGGGGCGGCTACGAGCAGTACTTC.

This chain connects TRBV7-2 to TRBJ2-3; 7 nucleotides agree with TRBD1. Per the germline V gene, CDR1 is SGHTA and CDR2 is FQGNSA. This CDR3 contains 16 residues. With 5 bases clipped from V and 1 base from J, the junction kept 9 bases outside the gene matches. CDR3 amino acids: CASSPQTGSRTDTQYF. The CDR3 bases are TGTGCCAGCAGCCCTCAGACAGGGAGTCGCACAGATACGCAGTATTTT.

The chain carries TRBV4-2 and TRBJ2-2; 8 bases match TRBD2. The CDR3 contains 17 residues. Germline loops: CDR1 LGHNA, CDR2 YNFKEQ. The J segment lost 9 bases and the V segment lost 4 bases, leaving 16 bases of the junction unmatched. The DNA for the CDR3 is TGTGCCAGCAGCCCGACCCGGTTGGCGGGAGGCTTGAGGGAGCTGTTTTTT. Translating it yields CASSPTRLAGGLRELFF.

This chain connects TRBV24-1 to TRBJ2-1; perhaps TRBD1 as D (7 bases). Germline V gene lookup returns CDR1 KGHDR and CDR2 SFDVKD. V was pared by 3 bases and J by 5 bases, with 25 bases between. The length of the CDR3 is 19 residues. The DNA for the CDR3 is TGTGCCACCAGTGATCCTAGGGACAGACTAGGGCGGGCAGACAATGAGCAGTTCTTC. Translation: CATSDPRDRLGRADNEQFF.

This clonotype was seen more than once but under ten times. CDR3 DNA: TGCAGCGTTGGCCGGTTGGGTCTCGGGGAGACCCAGTACTTC. This translates into CSVGRLGLGETQYF. The chain joins TRBV29-1 to TRBJ2-7, with no clear D. The J call may be mistaken, given a closer DNA end match to TRBJ2-5. The CDR3 contains 14 residues. From germline, CDR1 is SQVTM and CDR2 ANQGSEA.

The chain carries TRBV6-2 or TRBV6-3 and TRBJ1-4; D call uncertain. CDR1 is MNHEY, CDR2 SVGEGT, per germline. Trimming removed 9 bases at V and 0 bases at J, with 8 bases between. There are 13 residues in the CDR3. CDR3 nucleotide sequence: TGTGCCAGACGGACGGCAACTAATGAAAAACTGTTTTTT. This encodes CARRTATNEKLFF.

This clonotype turned up a few times. The V and J genes are TRBV5-1 and TRBJ1-1; D call uncertain. Trimming took 4 bases from V and 0 from J, leaving 13 bases between them. CDR1 is SGHRS and CDR2 is YFSETQ in the germline V gene. CDR3 length equals 15 residues. The CDR3 sequence is CASSPLERMNTEAFF. The DNA of the CDR3 is TGCGCCAGCAGCCCCTTGGAGCGCATGAACACTGAAGCTTTCTTT.

The J gene is TRBJ2-3, the V gene TRBV29-1; 9 bases are a match to TRBD2. The germline V gene has CDR1 SQVTM and CDR2 ANQGSEA. This CDR3 is built from 14 residues. V trimming: 3 bases; J trimming: 5 bases; junction bases outside the gene matches: 6. CDR3 amino acids: CSVDRRGGRDTQYF. The CDR3, as DNA: TGCAGCGTTGACAGGCGGGGGGGCCGAGATACGCAGTATTTT.

The V gene is TRBV25-1, the J gene TRBJ2-1; a weak D match, TRBD2 (5 bases). The germline V and J ends were trimmed by 8 bases and 3 bases, with 14 bases remaining between them. The CDR3 is made up of 14 amino acids. Per the germline V gene, CDR1 is MGHDK and CDR2 is SYGVNS. In DNA form, the CDR3 reads TGTGCCAGCGGAGGATGGAGCCTCTACAATGAGCAGTTCTTC. This translates into CASGGWSLYNEQFF.

V usage is TRBV6-1 and J usage is TRBJ2-6; D is ambiguous. Germline CDR1 is MNHNS and CDR2 is SASEGT. The V and J ends lost 4 bases and 1 base respectively, with 8 bases between them. This CDR3 region has 15 residues. DNA for the CDR3: TGTGCCAGCAGTGGACACCAGTCTGGGGCCAACGTCCTGACTTTC. Protein: CASSGHQSGANVLTF.

Here the CDR3 reads CASSQAAQAVYGYTF. CDR3 nucleotide sequence: TGTGCCAGCAGCCAAGCAGCACAGGCCGTCTATGGCTACACCTTC. J is TRBJ1-2 and V is TRBV4-2; D may be TRBD1 (5 bases). This CDR3 has 15 residues. Germline CDR1 and CDR2: LGHNA and YNFKEQ. Trimming pared 1 base from V and 4 bases from J, leaving 13 bases between.

This clonotype has only a few counts. J is TRBJ2-1 and V is TRBV7-2; 11 nucleotides match TRBD2. The CDR3 extends over 16 amino acids. Per the germline V gene, CDR1 is SGHTA and CDR2 is FQGNSA. V gave up 3 bases and J gave up 3 bases; unmatched junction bases: 4. CDR3: CASSLTSGVFYNEQFF. The DNA for the CDR3 is TGTGCCAGCAGCTTGACTAGCGGGGTTTTCTACAATGAGCAGTTCTTC.

The sample holds a few counts of this clonotype. The gene calls are TRBV10-3 and TRBJ2-5; 7 bases map to TRBD1. The V segment lost 4 bases and the J segment 1 base; nucleotides outside the gene matches: 6. This CDR3 is 15 amino acids long. Germline CDR1 is ENHRY and CDR2 is SYGVKD. CDR3 sequence: CAISGLQGTQETQYF. DNA of the CDR3: TGTGCCATCAGTGGATTACAGGGGACCCAAGAGACCCAGTACTTC.

This clonotype has more than one count but fewer than ten. The chain uses TRBV15 and TRBJ2-2; D gene uncertain. This CDR3 spans 13 amino acids. Trimming cost V 5 bases and J 4 bases, with 8 bases left between them. Per the germline V gene, CDR1 is LNHNV and CDR2 is YYDKDF (reference sequence). The CDR3 is CATSEVSTGELFF. The CDR3, as DNA: TGTGCCACCAGCGAAGTGAGCACCGGGGAGCTGTTTTTT.

CDR3 in DNA: TGTGCCAGCAGCCACAGACCGGGAGGAGCGTTCTACAATGAGCAGTTCTTC. Translation: CASSHRPGGAFYNEQFF. The V call is TRBV3-1, the J call TRBJ2-1; 7 bases match TRBD2. Germline V CDR1 and CDR2: LGHDT, YNNKEL (reference sequence). The CDR3 sequence is 17 residues long. The J segment lost 3 bases and the V segment lost 3 bases, leaving 11 bases of the junction unmatched.

V usage is TRBV4-1 and J usage is TRBJ2-1; TRBD1 matches 8 bases. CDR3 length equals 17 residues. With V trimmed by 0 bases and J by 12 bases, 16 bases remained unmatched. Germline values: CDR1 MGHRA, CDR2 YSYEKL. The CDR3 protein is CASSQDPTGQDFRGQFF. CDR3 in DNA: TGCGCCAGCAGCCAAGATCCCACGGGACAGGACTTTCGGGGGCAGTTCTTC.

This rearrangement joins TRBV4-1 to TRBJ2-1; D possibly matches TRBD1 or TRBD2 (5 bases each). With 3 bases removed from V and 8 bases from J, the gap between germline ends came to 14 bases. The CDR3 has 14 amino acids. Per germline, CDR1 MGHRA and CDR2 YSYEKL. The CDR3 here is CASSQGVSGHEQFF. The CDR3 nucleotides are TGCGCCAGCAGCCAGGGGGTTAGTGGGCATGAGCAGTTCTTC.

The chain combines TRBV15 with TRBJ2-5, with D hard to call. Trimming cost V 4 bases and J 1 base, with 22 bases left between them. The CDR3 has 18 amino acids. The germline V gene encodes CDR1 LNHNV and CDR2 YYDKDF (reference sequence). CDR3: CATSNPQGTVSFQETQYF. The CDR3 DNA reads as TGTGCCACCAGCAATCCTCAAGGCACAGTAAGCTTCCAAGAGACCCAGTACTTC.

The V and J genes are TRBV14 and TRBJ2-4, with D possibly matching TRBD1 (6 bases). The end of the DNA is better explained by TRBJ2-7, so the J call may be wrong. Germline V gene sequence: CDR1 SGHDN, CDR2 FVKESK. The length of the CDR3 is 15 residues. The DNA of the CDR3 is TGTGCCAGCAGCCAATACGGGACACGGATTCTCGAGCAGTACTTC. Translating it yields CASSQYGTRILEQYF.

The chain joins TRBV28 to TRBJ2-5; no definite D call. The V gene lost 2 bases and the J gene lost 11 bases, with 18 bases spanning the gap. This CDR3 has 14 residues. CDR1 is MDHEN, CDR2 SYDVKM, per germline. The CDR3, as DNA: TGTGCCAGCAGTTTAGGATCCTGGATGAATGAGCAGTACTTC. This gives the protein CASSLGSWMNEQYF.